This TCR beta chain was observed in a study of T cells in Graves' hyperthyroidism and ophthalmopathy. Study-wide background: Any treatment followed the collection of peripheral blood at initial diagnosis.

The CDR3 covers 14 residues. Germline values: CDR1 SGHRS, CDR2 YFSETQ. Trimming left V 0 bases short and J 3 bases short, with 10 bases between. The diagnoses drew upon clinical symptoms, serum thyroxine and TRAb, thyroid ultrasound and orbital computed tomography. RNA transcripts provided the source from which TCR beta CDR3 regions were amplified. The TCR CDR3 was amplified in a first-round RT-PCR using the HTBI primer set. TCRdb re-called the multiplex PCR reads with MiXCR, one entry per CDR3 protein. In the table there are about 760,000 distinct CDR3 sequences, roughly a third of which are singletons. General study results and limits: A model of 13 V-J pairs discriminated ophthalmopathy from stable hyperthyroidism.

This clonotype was seen many times. Its specificity is not known. This receptor was taken from a woman in her 40s with Graves' hyperthyroidism. The sample was blood. V and J are TRBV5-1 and TRBJ2-7; tentatively, D is TRBD1 or TRBD2 (5 bases each). In DNA form, the CDR3 reads TGCGCCAGCAGCTTGGATTGGGACGACTACGAGCAGTACTTC. Its translation is CASSLDWDDYEQYF. The full variable domain, rest sourced from reference TRBV5-1 and TRBJ2-7, is KAGVTQTPRYLIKTRGQQVTLSCSPISGHRSVSWYQQTPGQGLQFLFEYFSETQRNKGNFPGRFSGRQFSNSRSEMNVSTLELGDSALYLCASSLDWDDYEQYFGPGTRLTVT.